Listed here are 6 T cell receptor beta chains from one sample, sequenced in a study of sequential checkpoint blockade in melanoma. TCRdb's copy holds only in-frame clones and misses some; the assay was immunoSEQ multiplex PCR. Of tens of thousands of clones listed, 65% to 90% were seen once; the top ten hold around 25%. Described treatment: randomized to nivolumab then ipilimumab (arm A) or the reverse (arm B). The material was CD8+ T cells sorted from blood (inferred from file names), obtained from a patient given nivolumab and ipilimumab in sequence. These receptors originate from a human donor with melanoma.

This chain joins TRBV5-1 and TRBJ1-3; no clear D gene. The CDR3 is made up of 16 amino acids. Germline V gives CDR1 SGHRS, CDR2 YFSETQ. V was shortened by 0 bases and J by 3 bases, with 13 bases between the two germline ends. The CDR3 spells CASSLGSASGGNTIYF. The CDR3, as DNA: TGCGCCAGCAGCTTGGGGTCTGCCTCGGGTGGAAACACCATATATTTT. Based on the CDR3 plus reference TRBV5-1 and TRBJ1-3, the full variable domain is KAGVTQTPRYLIKTRGQQVTLSCSPISGHRSVSWYQQTPGQGLQFLFEYFSETQRNKGNFPGRFSGRQFSNSRSEMNVSTLELGDSALYLCASSLGSASGGNTIYFGEGSWLTVV.

This clone was seen only once. The rearrangement uses TRBV10-3 and TRBJ2-7; 9 bases map to TRBD1. With V trimmed by 3 bases and J by 1 base, 4 bases remained unmatched. CDR3 size: 15 residues. Looked up from germline, CDR1 is ENHRY and CDR2 is SYGVKD. CDR3 bases: TGTGCCATCAGTGACTCGGACAGGGGTTCCTACGAGCAGTACTTC. Translating it yields CAISDSDRGSYEQYF.

The chain uses TRBV27 and TRBJ2-3, with D perhaps TRBD1 (5 bases). Trimming stripped 2 bases from V and 5 bases from J, with 11 bases between. The germline V gene has CDR1 MNHEY and CDR2 SMNVEV (reference sequence). The CDR3 contains 14 residues. This CDR3 is CASSLLQGIDTQYF. CDR3 nucleotide sequence: TGTGCCAGCAGTTTACTTCAGGGTATAGATACGCAGTATTTT.

The V and J genes are TRBV4-3 and TRBJ2-7; 10 nucleotides match TRBD2. Germline V gene sequence: CDR1 LGHNA, CDR2 YSLEER. CDR3 length: 15 residues. Trimming cost V 4 bases and J 1 base; bases outside gene matches: 4. DNA for the CDR3: TGCGCCAGCAGCCCGGAAGCGGGAGGGTCCTACGAGCAGTACTTC. It is translated as CASSPEAGGSYEQYF.

The rearrangement joins TRBV13 to TRBJ2-1; 11 nucleotides agree with TRBD1. CDR1 and CDR2 from the germline V gene are PRHDT and FYEKMQ (reference sequence). The trim removed 5 bases at V and 5 bases at J, leaving 5 bases unmatched. This CDR3 comprises 15 residues. Here the CDR3 reads CASSPAGQGDNEQFF. The DNA of the CDR3 is TGTGCCAGCAGCCCGGCGGGACAGGGGGACAATGAGCAGTTCTTC.

The chain recombines TRBV6-5 with TRBJ2-1, with TRBD2 as a possible D gene (6 bases). V dropped 2 bases and J dropped 3 bases, with 11 bases sitting between them. The length of the CDR3 is 15 residues. Germline lookup yields CDR1 MNHEY and CDR2 SVGAGI. CDR3 sequence (DNA): TGTGCCAGCAGTTACGGGACTCACTACTACAATGAGCAGTTCTTC. Translated, it gives CASSYGTHYYNEQFF.